This is a list of T cell receptor beta chains from one sample in a study of brain T cells in children with intractable seizures. The protocol was immunoSEQ multiplex PCR, while the TCRdb copy is restricted to in-frame clones and leaves out a portion. This sample has roughly 64,000 clones, with about 96% found just once. Specimen: peripheral blood, collected at surgery. These receptors all stem from a boy under two years old with focal cortical dysplasia and intractable seizures. Both conserved end residues are part of each CDR3. D genes are given only for firm matches. The size field is filled for only some rows; it gives once, few, many or a size class.

d_call,v_call,j_call,clone_size,cdr3_nt,cdr3_aa
TRBD2,TRBV6-2/TRBV6-3,TRBJ2-1,-,TGTGCCAGCAGTTACGGCCCCGGGACTAGCGGGAGGAGTAATGAGCAGTTCTTC,CASSYGPGTSGRSNEQFF
-,TRBV10-3,TRBJ2-7,-,TGTGCCACCTTGGGGGCTAGCGGCTACGAGCAGTACTTC,CATLGASGYEQYF
-,TRBV5-4,TRBJ2-7,-,TGTGCCAGCAGCGCCGGGTTTTACGAGCAGTACTTC,CASSAGFYEQYF
TRBD2,TRBV6-1,TRBJ2-6,-,TGTGCCAGCAGGGAAGCGGGGGAGGGGTCTGGGGCCAACGTCCTGACTTTC,CASREAGEGSGANVLTF
TRBD1,TRBV19,TRBJ1-3,-,TGTGCCAGTAGTACCCGGATCGACAGGGGGACAAACACCATATATTTT,CASSTRIDRGTNTIYF
TRBD2,TRBV11-2,TRBJ2-5,-,TGTGCCAGCAGCTTCCCCCACGGGGGGGCCGTGGGGGAGACCCAGTACTTC,CASSFPHGGAVGETQYF
TRBD2,TRBV5-1,TRBJ2-3,-,TGCGCCAGCAGCTTGGGACTAGCGGGAGCAGACGTGGGGTATTTT,CASSLGLAGADVGYF
TRBD1,TRBV7-6,TRBJ1-1,-,TGTGCCAGCAGCCCAGACCACAGGGGCACTGAAGCTTTCTTT,CASSPDHRGTEAFF
-,TRBV18,TRBJ2-1,-,TGTGCCAGCTCACCGGACATGTACAATGAGCAGTTCTTC,CASSPDMYNEQFF
-,TRBV2,TRBJ2-1,-,TGTGCCAGCAGTGATTCAGGGGGGATCTACAATGAGCAGTTCTTC,CASSDSGGIYNEQFF
-,TRBV5-4,TRBJ2-7,-,TGTGCCAGCAGCCCCCGCGGGGGCAGAATCTCCTACGAGCAGTACTTC,CASSPRGGRISYEQYF
-,TRBV5-1,TRBJ2-1,-,TGCGCCAGCAGCTTGCAGGGCCCCTATAATGAGCAGTTCTTC,CASSLQGPYNEQFF
-,TRBV11-3,TRBJ2-1,-,TGTGCCAGCAGCGTGTCGGGGGAGGTCTTGGATGAGCAGTTCTTC,CASSVSGEVLDEQFF
-,TRBV11-2,TRBJ2-7,-,TGTGCCAGCAGCTCCCCGATTTCGGTCCGGAACGAGCAGTACTTC,CASSSPISVRNEQYF
-,TRBV28,TRBJ2-7,-,TGTGCCAGCAGTCCAGGCTTTGGGCTCCTTTACGAGCAGTACTTC,CASSPGFGLLYEQYF
-,TRBV7-2,TRBJ2-7,-,TGTGCCAGCAGCTTAAGGATTAGTGGGACCGCATACTACGAGCAGTACTTC,CASSLRISGTAYYEQYF
-,TRBV19,TRBJ2-2,-,TGTGCCAGTAGTCTGACTAGCACCGGGGAGCTGTTTTTT,CASSLTSTGELFF
-,TRBV2,TRBJ2-3,-,TGTGCCAGCAGTCAGGACAGAGAAGATACGCAGTATTTT,CASSQDREDTQYF
-,TRBV7-6,TRBJ2-7,-,TGTGCCAGCAGCTTAGCTCCCTTAACCTACGAGCAGTACTTC,CASSLAPLTYEQYF
TRBD2,TRBV18,TRBJ2-1,-,TGTGCCAGCACACTAGCGGGAGCCCACAATGAGCAGTTCTTC,CASTLAGAHNEQFF
TRBD1,TRBV6-2/TRBV6-3,TRBJ1-5,-,TGTGCCAGCAGTTACTCAAGTAATCGAGGGGGCGGTCAGCCCCAGCATTTT,CASSYSSNRGGGQPQHF
-,TRBV9,TRBJ2-5,-,TGTGCCAGCAGCGTAGGGGGGGCCAGACAAGAGACCCAGTACTTC,CASSVGGARQETQYF
TRBD2,TRBV19,TRBJ2-3,-,TGTGCCAGTAGTATCGCGGGAGAGGGTACCTGGGGCACAGATACGCAGTATTTT,CASSIAGEGTWGTDTQYF
TRBD2,TRBV30,TRBJ2-7,-,TGTGCCTGGGAGAACTCCCCCGAGGCTAGCGGGAGGGCCGGTCCCTACCCCAAAGCCTACGAGCAGTACTTC,CAWENSPEASGRAGPYPKAYEQYF
TRBD1,TRBV4-1,TRBJ2-7,-,TGCGCCAGCAGCCAACCCGGGACAGGGAAGTTAGAGCAGTACTTC,CASSQPGTGKLEQYF
-,TRBV5-7,TRBJ2-5,-,TGTGCCAGCAGCTTCCCCCCGACTAGGATGGAGACCCAGTACTTC,CASSFPPTRMETQYF
-,TRBV29-1,TRBJ1-1,-,TGCAGCGTTGGGTCAGGGTGGGGCACTGAAGCTTTCTTT,CSVGSGWGTEAFF
-,TRBV9,TRBJ2-3,-,TGTGCCAGCAGCGTAGACTACAGCACAGATACGCAGTATTTT,CASSVDYSTDTQYF
-,TRBV28,TRBJ2-3,-,TGTGCCAGCACCCAATGGGTAAATGGGGGAGTTTCCCAGACAGATACGCAGTATTTT,CASTQWVNGGVSQTDTQYF
-,TRBV12-1,TRBJ2-7,-,TGTGCCAGCAGTTATTTAGTAACAGGGACCTACGAGCAGTACTTC,CASSYLVTGTYEQYF
TRBD1,TRBV24-1,TRBJ2-7,-,TGTGCCACCAGCACTTCACAGGGGACGGACGAGCAGTACTTC,CATSTSQGTDEQYF
-,TRBV5-1,TRBJ1-1,-,TGCGCCAGCAGCCGGGCGGAGGGTGAAGCTTTCTTT,CASSRAEGEAFF
TRBD1,TRBV9,TRBJ1-2,-,TGTGCCAGCAGCGAACAGGGGTATGGCTACACCTTC,CASSEQGYGYTF
TRBD2,TRBV19,TRBJ2-4,-,TGTGCCAGTAGTATAGGACTAGCGGGAAACATTCAGTACTTC,CASSIGLAGNIQYF
TRBD1,TRBV19,TRBJ1-5,-,TGTGCCAGTAGTATTCACCAGGGACAGGGAGGAGGACAGCCCCAGCATTTT,CASSIHQGQGGGQPQHF
TRBD2,TRBV18,TRBJ2-4,-,TGTGCCAGCTCACCTTCACTAGCGGGAGCCTCACTAGCCAAAAACATTCAGTACTTC,CASSPSLAGASLAKNIQYF
-,TRBV29-1,TRBJ2-7,-,TGCAGCGTCACCAAGAGGGGCGACCCCTACGAGCAGTACTTC,CSVTKRGDPYEQYF
-,TRBV15,TRBJ2-5,-,TGTGCCACCAGCAGAGTAAGGGTATTGGGGGCCGGGGAGACCCAGTACTTC,CATSRVRVLGAGETQYF
-,TRBV5-1,TRBJ1-1,-,TGCGCCAGCAGCTTTGGCACTGAAGCTTTCTTT,CASSFGTEAFF
-,TRBV24-1,TRBJ2-5,-,TGTGCCACCAGTGAGGGGCTAGACGAGACCCAGTACTTC,CATSEGLDETQYF
-,TRBV4-1,TRBJ2-4,-,TGCGCCAGCAGCCAAGGGTTCCTAGCCAAAAACATTCAGTACTTC,CASSQGFLAKNIQYF
-,TRBV28,TRBJ2-3,-,TGTGCCAGCAGTTTCCCGACAGATACGCAGTATTTT,CASSFPTDTQYF
TRBD2,TRBV5-4,TRBJ2-7,once,TGTGCCAGCAGCTTGGGGCCCACTAGCGGGGGACGGTCCTACGAGCAGTACTTC,CASSLGPTSGGRSYEQYF
-,TRBV6-5,TRBJ2-1,-,TGTGCCAGCAGTCCGAGTAGTTGGAATGAGCAGTTCTTC,CASSPSSWNEQFF
TRBD2,TRBV20-1,TRBJ2-1,-,TGCAGTGCTAGTAACCTAGCGGGGGTGTCCTACAATGAGCAGTTCTTC,CSASNLAGVSYNEQFF
-,TRBV7-9,TRBJ2-1,few,TGTGCCAGCAGCTTAGGGGGGGAGCAGTTCTTC,CASSLGGEQFF
TRBD2,TRBV27,TRBJ2-1,-,TGTGCCAGCAGCCTAATGGGGGGAGGGCAGCACAATGAGCAGTTCTTC,CASSLMGGGQHNEQFF
TRBD1,TRBV28,TRBJ2-1,-,TGTGCCAGCAGTTTATACAGGGGGCGCCTGTACAATGAGCAGTTCTTC,CASSLYRGRLYNEQFF
-,TRBV28,TRBJ2-3,-,TGTGCCAGCAGTTACGAGACAGATACGCAGTATTTT,CASSYETDTQYF
-,TRBV15,TRBJ1-3,-,TGTGCCACCAGCAGAGTTAGGGCCGAGTTTTTCTCTGGAAACACCATATATTTT,CATSRVRAEFFSGNTIYF
-,TRBV3-1/TRBV3-2,TRBJ2-3,once,TGTGCCAGCAGCCAGGGCCTAGGTAACACAGATACGCAGTATTTT,CASSQGLGNTDTQYF
TRBD1,TRBV19,TRBJ1-1,-,TGTGCCAGTAGTATTCGACAGGGGGGCACTGAAGCTTTCTTT,CASSIRQGGTEAFF
TRBD1,TRBV19,TRBJ1-1,-,TGTGCCAGTAGGGACAGGGGTTGGAACACTGAAGCTTTCTTT,CASRDRGWNTEAFF
TRBD1,TRBV27,TRBJ1-1,-,TGTGCCAGCAGTTCAGGGGGCACTGAAGCTTTCTTT,CASSSGGTEAFF
TRBD2,TRBV29-1,TRBJ2-7,-,TGCAGCGTTGAAGGGCTAGCGGGAACCTACGAGCAGTACTTC,CSVEGLAGTYEQYF